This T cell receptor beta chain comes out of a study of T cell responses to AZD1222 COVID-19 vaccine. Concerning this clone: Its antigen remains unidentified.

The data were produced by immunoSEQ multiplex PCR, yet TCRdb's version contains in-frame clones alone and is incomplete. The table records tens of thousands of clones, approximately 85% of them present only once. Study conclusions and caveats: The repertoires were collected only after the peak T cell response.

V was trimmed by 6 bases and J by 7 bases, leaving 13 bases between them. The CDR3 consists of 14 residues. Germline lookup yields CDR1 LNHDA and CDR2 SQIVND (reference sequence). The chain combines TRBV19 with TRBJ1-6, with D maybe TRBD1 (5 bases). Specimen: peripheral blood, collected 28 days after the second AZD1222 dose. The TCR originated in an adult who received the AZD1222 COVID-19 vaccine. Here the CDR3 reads CASSQGKKNSPLHF. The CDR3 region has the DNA TGTGCCAGTAGCCAGGGTAAAAAGAATTCACCCCTCCACTTT.